The 16 T cell receptor beta chains in this list originate from one sample, sequenced in a study of cytomegalovirus exposure and HLA in healthy donors. Researchers ran the PCR with 60 Vbeta and 13 Jbeta primers. TCRdb's copy holds only in-frame clones and misses some; the assay was immunoSEQ multiplex PCR. This table has 150,000 to 200,000 clones, around 81% appearing once. The sequenced sample consisted of PBMCs. Source of these receptors: a woman between 18 and 30 years old in good health and CMV-seropositive.

This chain links TRBV28 with TRBJ1-5, with 9 bases fitting TRBD1. V was pared by 4 bases and J by 5 bases, with 3 bases of the junction left unmatched. Germline V lookup: CDR1 MDHEN, CDR2 SYDVKM. The length of the CDR3 is 14 residues. CDR3 residues: CASSSQGAYQPQHF. The CDR3 bases are TGTGCCAGCAGTTCACAGGGGGCGTATCAGCCCCAGCATTTT.

The chain is built from TRBV7-3 and TRBJ1-3; unclear D gene. The CDR3 length is 16 residues. Trimming took off 5 bases at V and 0 bases at J, with 14 bases between the two ends. Germline V lookup: CDR1 SGHTA, CDR2 FQGTGA. The CDR3 sequence: CASSPGGLNSGNTIYF. The CDR3 DNA reads TGTGCCAGCAGCCCAGGCGGACTGAACTCTGGAAACACCATATATTTT.

The rearrangement uses TRBV6-5 and TRBJ1-5, with 8 bases matching TRBD1. The V segment lost 4 bases and the J segment 8 bases; nucleotides outside the gene matches: 13. CDR3 length equals 16 residues. The germline gives CDR1 MNHEY, CDR2 SVGAGI. The CDR3 DNA reads as TGTGCCAGCAGTTTCCGGCTCCAGGGGGCCCCAGAGCCCCAGCATTTT. Translation gives CASSFRLQGAPEPQHF.

V and J are TRBV2 and TRBJ2-5, with a possible D match to TRBD1 (6 bases). CDR3 length: 13 amino acids. Trimming cost V 5 bases and J 5 bases, with 12 bases left between them. The germline gives CDR1 SNHLY, CDR2 FYNNEI. CDR3 region: CASSSGVRETQYF. Written as DNA, the CDR3 is TGTGCCAGCAGTTCAGGGGTTCGGGAGACCCAGTACTTC.

The chain links TRBV4-3 to TRBJ1-4; 7 bases are a match to TRBD1. Germline CDR1 reads LGHNA; CDR2 reads YSLEER. Trimming removed 0 bases from V and 1 base from J; junction bases left unmatched: 2. This CDR3 spans 16 amino acids. DNA for the CDR3: TGCGCCAGCAGCCAAGATACAGGGGTAACTAATGAAAAACTGTTTTTT. Its protein product is CASSQDTGVTNEKLFF.

This clone has just a few counts. V usage is TRBV2 and J usage is TRBJ1-2; maybe TRBD1 (6 bases). This CDR3 comprises 14 residues. From germline, CDR1 is SNHLY and CDR2 FYNNEI. The V end lost 5 bases, the J end lost 10 bases, and 20 bases lay between the germline ends. CDR3 DNA: TGTGCCAGCAGTAAGACACAGGGCCAAATAGACTACACCTTC. This translates into CASSKTQGQIDYTF.

In DNA, the CDR3 is TGTGCCAGCAGACCCGGGACAGGGGGTGGCTACACCTTC. This gives the protein CASRPGTGGGYTF. V gene TRBV27 combines with J gene TRBJ1-2, with TRBD1 matching 11 bases. The V and J ends lost 6 bases and 7 bases, in that order; junction bases with no gene match: 4. The V gene's germline CDR1 is MNHEY and CDR2 SMNVEV (reference sequence). The CDR3 runs to 13 residues.

This sequence joins TRBV7-9 and TRBJ2-7; maybe TRBD2 (6 bases). CDR1 and CDR2 (germline): SEHNR, FQNEAQ (reference sequence). The CDR3 is 17 residues long. V dropped 2 bases and J dropped 0 bases, with 17 bases sitting between them. In DNA, the CDR3 is TGTGCCAGCAGCTTACCTCCGTCGGGGACTGACTCCTACGAGCAGTACTTC. Translated: CASSLPPSGTDSYEQYF. The whole variable domain, remainder taken from reference TRBV7-9 and TRBJ2-7, is DTGVSQNPRHKITKRGQNVTFRCDPISEHNRLYWYRQTLGQGPEFLTYFQNEAQLEKSRLLSDRFSAERPKGSFSTLEIQRTEQGDSAMYLCASSLPPSGTDSYEQYFGPGTRLTVT.

The CDR3 sequence: CASSPRQGDQPQHF. The CDR3 DNA follows: TGTGCCAGCAGCCCACGACAGGGTGATCAGCCCCAGCATTTT. The rearrangement joins TRBV7-2 to TRBJ1-5; 7 nucleotides line up with TRBD1. V was clipped by 5 bases and J by 5 bases; unmatched bases: 6. This CDR3 has 14 amino acids. Germline values: CDR1 SGHTA, CDR2 FQGNSA.

This chain joins TRBV4-1 and TRBJ2-3, with a possible D match to TRBD1 (6 bases). The V gene lost 0 bases and the J gene lost 1 base, with 11 bases spanning the gap. The germline V gene has CDR1 MGHRA and CDR2 YSYEKL. The CDR3 runs to 16 residues. CDR3 coding DNA: TGCGCCAGCAGCCAAGATCCACAGGGCGGCACAGATACGCAGTATTTT. It is translated as CASSQDPQGGTDTQYF.

The rearrangement links TRBV7-9 to TRBJ1-1, with D possibly matching TRBD1 (5 bases). This CDR3 is 15 amino acids long. Trimming shortened V by 3 bases and J by 1 base, and 12 bases separated the two germline ends. Per germline, CDR1 SEHNR and CDR2 FQNEAQ (reference sequence). This CDR3 is CASSFLQGGNTEAFF. For the CDR3, the DNA is TGTGCCAGCAGCTTTCTCCAGGGAGGGAACACTGAAGCTTTCTTT.

The gene calls are TRBV2 and TRBJ1-6; 7 bases map to TRBD1. Germline CDR1 SNHLY, CDR2 FYNNEI. After removal of 4 bases from V and 6 bases from J, the junction contained 6 bases not matched to a gene. CDR3 length equals 15 residues. The CDR3 loop reads CASSGPGQTNSPLHF. The CDR3 DNA reads TGTGCCAGCAGTGGACCGGGACAGACTAATTCACCCCTCCACTTT. Full variable domain (missing parts from reference TRBV2 and TRBJ1-6): EPEVTQTPSHQVTQMGQEVILRCVPISNHLYFYWYRQILGQKVEFLVSFYNNEISEKSEIFDDQFSVERPDGSNFTLKIRSTKLEDSAMYFCASSGPGQTNSPLHFGNGTRLTVT.

This clone was recorded a few times. The rearrangement uses TRBV27 and TRBJ2-7, with TRBD2 identical over 11 bases. This CDR3 is built from 16 residues. From germline, CDR1 is MNHEY and CDR2 SMNVEV (reference sequence). The trim removed 2 bases at V and 3 bases at J, leaving 6 bases unmatched. CDR3 in DNA: TGTGCCAGCAGTTTAACCGGGACTAGCGGCGGCTACGAGCAGTACTTC. Its translation: CASSLTGTSGGYEQYF.

The CDR3 is CASSKPTRPPQGQFF. As DNA, the CDR3 is TGTGCCAGCAGCAAACCAACCCGACCTCCACAGGGGCAGTTCTTC. The chain links TRBV5-5 to TRBJ2-1, with D perhaps matching TRBD1 (6 bases). Germline CDR1 SGHKS, CDR2 YYEKEE (reference sequence). Between the trimmed V and J ends, which lost 4 bases and 12 bases, there was a span of 23 bases. The CDR3 covers 15 residues.

The rearrangement links TRBV2 to TRBJ1-2; weak D call: TRBD1 (5 bases). The CDR3 sequence is 11 residues long. Germline V gene data show CDR1 as SNHLY and CDR2 as FYNNEI. With 6 bases removed from V and 10 bases from J, the gap between germline ends came to 12 bases. CDR3 nucleotide sequence: TGTGCCAGCAGAGCCGGACAAGACTACACCTTC. Translated, it gives CASRAGQDYTF.

In the case of this clone: Relative to the germline gene, one junction end is altered; a read error may explain this. The V gene is TRBV7-9, the J gene TRBJ2-1; 11 bases map to TRBD2. CDR1 is SEHNR, CDR2 FQNEAQ, per germline (reference sequence). The CDR3 length is 18 residues. CDR3 in DNA: TGTTCCAGCAGCTTTCTAGCGGGGGGCCTGAGCTCCTACAATGAGCAGTTCTTC. It translates to CSSSFLAGGLSSYNEQFF. Full variable domain (missing parts from reference TRBV7-9 and TRBJ2-1): DTGVSQNPRHKITKRGQNVTFRCDPISEHNRLYWYRQTLGQGPEFLTYFQNEAQLEKSRLLSDRFSAERPKGSFSTLEIQRTEQGDSAMYLCSSSFLAGGLSSYNEQFFGPGTRLTVL.